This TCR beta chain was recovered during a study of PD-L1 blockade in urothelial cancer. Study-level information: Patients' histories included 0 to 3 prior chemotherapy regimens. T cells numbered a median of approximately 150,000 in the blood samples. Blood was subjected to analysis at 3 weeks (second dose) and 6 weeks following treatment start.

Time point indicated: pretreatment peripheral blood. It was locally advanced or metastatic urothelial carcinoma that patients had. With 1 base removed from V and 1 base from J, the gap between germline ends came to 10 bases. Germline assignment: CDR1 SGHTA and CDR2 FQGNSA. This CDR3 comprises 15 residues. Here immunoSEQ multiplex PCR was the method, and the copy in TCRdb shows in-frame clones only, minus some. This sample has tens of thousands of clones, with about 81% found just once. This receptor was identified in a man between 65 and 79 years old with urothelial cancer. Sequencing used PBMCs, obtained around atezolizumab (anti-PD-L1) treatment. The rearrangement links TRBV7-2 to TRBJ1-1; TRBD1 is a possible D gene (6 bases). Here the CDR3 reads CASSLGGGRNTEAFF. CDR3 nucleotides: TGTGCCAGCAGCTTAGGTGGGGGCAGGAACACTGAAGCTTTCTTT.